The T cell receptor beta chain described here comes from a study of blood T cell repertoires in COVID-19. Overall study context: Samples representing acute and convalescent COVID-19 were sourced from the United States, Italy and Spain. Sources were T cells, B-cell-depleted T cells, or PBMCs; the material itself was cDNA or gDNA.

In the authors' methods: The assay estimated nucleated cells by amplifying reference gene primers. Method: immunoSEQ multiplex PCR; TCRdb's copy keeps in-frame clones and lacks some. V and J calls and clone size are given by that table; D and trimming were obtained from the DNA. The sample includes some 290,000 clones, over 80% seen only once; the top ten take roughly 4.5%. Sequenced sample: peripheral blood. This receptor was taken from a man between 60 and 75 years old who had recovered from COVID-19.

CDR3 nucleotide sequence: TGTGCCAGCAGCGTAGTGGGGGCGAGCACAGATACGCAGTATTTT. It specifies CASSVVGASTDTQYF. The J gene is TRBJ2-3, the V gene TRBV9, with D tentatively TRBD1 (6 bases). V was clipped by 0 bases and J by 0 bases, with 8 bases between them. Germline CDR1 SGDLS, CDR2 YYNGEE. This CDR3 is built from 15 residues.